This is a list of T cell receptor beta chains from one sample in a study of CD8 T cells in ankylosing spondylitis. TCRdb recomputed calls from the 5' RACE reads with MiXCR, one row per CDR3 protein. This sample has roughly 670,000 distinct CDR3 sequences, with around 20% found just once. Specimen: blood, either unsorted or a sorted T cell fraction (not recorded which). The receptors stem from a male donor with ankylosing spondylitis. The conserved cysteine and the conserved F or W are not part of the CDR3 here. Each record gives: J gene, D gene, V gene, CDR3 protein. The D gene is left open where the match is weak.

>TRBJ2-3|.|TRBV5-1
ASSFNTFTDTQY
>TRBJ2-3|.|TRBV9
ASSVDPAGRLSTDTQY
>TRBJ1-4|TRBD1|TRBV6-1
ASSDTGTGNEKLF
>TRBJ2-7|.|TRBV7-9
ASSLVGSTDEQY
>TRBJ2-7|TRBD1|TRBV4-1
ASSQTDRGLDEQY
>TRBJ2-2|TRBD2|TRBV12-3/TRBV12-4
ASSRTSGRGTGELF
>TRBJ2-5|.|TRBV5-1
ASSSGRDTSQETQY
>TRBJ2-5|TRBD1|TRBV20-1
SALGQGGETQY
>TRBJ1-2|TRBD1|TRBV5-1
ASSLNPGQTTRMSYT
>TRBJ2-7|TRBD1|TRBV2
ATDPGDRSYEQY
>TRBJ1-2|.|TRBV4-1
ASSQEPHLEGGGYT
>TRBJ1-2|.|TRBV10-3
AISPTGRGRNYGYT
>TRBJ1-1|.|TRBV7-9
ASSFLEGGADTEAF
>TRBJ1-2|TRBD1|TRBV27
ASTATGGNYGYT
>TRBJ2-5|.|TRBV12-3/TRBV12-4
ASRSLEVGTQY
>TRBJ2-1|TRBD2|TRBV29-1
SVEDRGAGGQF
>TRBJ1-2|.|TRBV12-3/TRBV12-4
ASSNFDRDYGYT
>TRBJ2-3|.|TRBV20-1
SASTVDTQY
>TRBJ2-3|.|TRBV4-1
ASSGRAKDTQY
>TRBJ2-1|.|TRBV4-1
ASSQPGRNRVDEQF
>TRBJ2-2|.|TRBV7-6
ASSLAGSNWELF
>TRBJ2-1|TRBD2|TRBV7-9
ASSQGVAGDNEQF
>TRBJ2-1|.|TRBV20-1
SARDVRGASYNEQF
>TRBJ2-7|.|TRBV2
ASSEVYEQY
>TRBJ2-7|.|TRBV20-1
SARKTGLNNYEQY
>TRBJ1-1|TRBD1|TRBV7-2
ASSSDRQGGSTEAF